This T cell receptor (beta chain) was retrieved from a study of T cell responses to AZD1222 COVID-19 vaccine. TCRdb's copy holds only in-frame clones and misses some; the assay was immunoSEQ multiplex PCR. This sample has over 65,000 clones; roughly nine tenths occur once, and the top ten carry under 7.5%. The CDR3 length is 15 residues. Germline assignment: CDR1 SNHLY and CDR2 FYNNEI. Trimming shortened V by 2 bases and J by 1 base, and 11 bases separated the two germline ends. Sequenced here: peripheral blood, sampled on day 0 of MenACWY control vaccination. The J gene is TRBJ2-5, the V gene TRBV2; D is undetermined. This clonotype originated in an adult in good health. The CDR3 loop is CASSETQTRQETQYF. The CDR3 DNA sequence: TGTGCCAGCAGTGAAACACAGACCCGCCAAGAGACCCAGTACTTC.